Listed below are T cell receptor beta chains from one sample, sequenced in a study of shared clonotypes between healthy human individuals. Clones were read by immunoSEQ multiplex PCR, and TCRdb kept only the in-frame ones, dropping some. The sample lists more than 2 million clones; just over 90% were seen once. Sequencing was carried out using naive CD8+ T cells from PBMCs. All receptors come from a man younger than 30 in good health. Some clones in this sample may be carry-over from other donors' samples. Both conserved end residues are part of each CDR3. D genes are given only for firm matches. A row's size may be missing; if present it is once, few, many or a size class.

cdr3_length	v_call	clone_size	d_call	j_call	cdr3_nt	cdr3_aa
15	TRBV7-9	few	.	TRBJ2-1	TGTGCCAGCAGCGACCCGGGACCTCCCCTGGGGGAGCAGTTCTTC	CASSDPGPPLGEQFF
13	TRBV11-2	once	.	TRBJ1-1	TGTGCCAGCAGCTTAAGTGGAGGTTCTGAAGCTTTCTTT	CASSLSGGSEAFF
14	TRBV19	.	.	TRBJ2-7	TGTGCCAGTAGTATGAGGGTGGGGTTGAACGAGCAGTACTTC	CASSMRVGLNEQYF
13	TRBV7-6	.	.	TRBJ1-6	TGTGCCAGCAGCTTAGGAGGTGGTTCACCCCTCCACTTT	CASSLGGGSPLHF
16	TRBV7-9	.	.	TRBJ2-1	TGTGCCAGCAGCTTAGCAGTGGGGGGACTTCCCCTGAAACAGTTCTTC	CASSLAVGGLPLKQFF
16	TRBV4-3	.	.	TRBJ1-4	TGCGCCAGCAGCCGCGCCGGACCCCCAACTAATGAAAAACTGTTTTTT	CASSRAGPPTNEKLFF
16	TRBV7-2	.	.	TRBJ2-1	TGTGCCAGCAGCTCAACGATAGCTATAGCGGTTGGTGAGCAGTTCTTC	CASSSTIAIAVGEQFF
13	TRBV30	.	.	TRBJ1-1	TGTGCCTGGAGCGCTGTTCCGGGGACTGAAGCTTTCTTT	CAWSAVPGTEAFF
14	TRBV19	.	TRBD2	TRBJ2-3	TGTGCCAGTAGACTAGCGGGAGATCCAGATACGCAGTATTTT	CASRLAGDPDTQYF
15	TRBV11-2	once	.	TRBJ1-4	TGTGCCAGCAGCCATTACAGAGACTATAATGAAAAACTGTTTTTT	CASSHYRDYNEKLFF
11	TRBV20-1	few	.	TRBJ1-1	TGCAGTGCTAGAGCCGGACATGAAGCTTTCTTT	CSARAGHEAFF
15	TRBV7-7	.	TRBD2	TRBJ2-1	TGTGCCAGCAGCCCGGTGGTAGCGGGAGGTTCTGAGCAGTTCTTC	CASSPVVAGGSEQFF
16	TRBV5-5	.	.	TRBJ2-7	TGTGCCAGCAGCTTGAGCGAAGGGGTTCGTCCCTACGAGCAGTACTTC	CASSLSEGVRPYEQYF
16	TRBV9	.	TRBD2	TRBJ2-3	TGTGCCAGCAGCCTTAATCTAGCGGGAGATCGGGATACGCAGTATTTT	CASSLNLAGDRDTQYF
18	TRBV9	.	TRBD1	TRBJ1-6	TGTGCCAGCAGCGTAGCAGCAGTGGGCCGGGACAGGAATTCACCCCTCCACTTT	CASSVAAVGRDRNSPLHF
15	TRBV19	.	.	TRBJ2-2	TGTGCCAGTAGTATAGGTAGGGAAGACACCGGGGAGCTGTTTTTT	CASSIGREDTGELFF
13	TRBV6-6	.	.	TRBJ2-7	TGTGCCAGCAGTTACTACATCGGTTACGAGCAGTACTTC	CASSYYIGYEQYF
17	TRBV5-1	.	TRBD1	TRBJ1-1	TGCGCCAGCAGCTTGGTAGGGGCAGGGGGCTTGAACACTGAAGCTTTCTTT	CASSLVGAGGLNTEAFF
15	TRBV27	.	.	TRBJ2-1	TGTGCCAGCAGTCCAGTCGGGGAGTGGGACAATGAGCAGTTCTTC	CASSPVGEWDNEQFF
15	TRBV14	.	.	TRBJ1-1	TGTGCCAGCAGCCCGCTGGCGGGGAGGCACACTGAAGCTTTCTTT	CASSPLAGRHTEAFF
13	TRBV6-5	.	.	TRBJ2-7	TGTGCCAGCAGTTTCAACGGGGTCTACGAGCAGTACTTC	CASSFNGVYEQYF
17	TRBV29-1	.	.	TRBJ1-1	TGCAGCGATTACCGTCCCACCGGACGGGGAGGGGGCACTGAAGCTTTCTTT	CSDYRPTGRGGGTEAFF
16	TRBV9	once	.	TRBJ2-5	TGTGCCAGCAGCCTACGACTGGGCGAGAGCCAAGAGACCCAGTACTTC	CASSLRLGESQETQYF
15	TRBV10-2	.	TRBD1	TRBJ2-7	TGCGCCAGCAGTGAGTCTGGACAGGGGGCGTACGAGCAGTACTTC	CASSESGQGAYEQYF
14	TRBV6-1	.	.	TRBJ2-2	TGTGCCAGCAGGGGGGTAGGCGTCACCGGGGAGCTGTTTTTT	CASRGVGVTGELFF
13	TRBV4-3	.	.	TRBJ2-7	TGCGCCAGCAGCCTAGCTAGGTCTGATGAGCAGTACTTC	CASSLARSDEQYF
13	TRBV29-1	.	.	TRBJ2-2	TGCAGCGTTGAGGTGTCGAACACCGGGGAGCTGTTTTTT	CSVEVSNTGELFF
14	TRBV7-9	.	.	TRBJ1-1	TGTGCCAGCAGCTTAGTTAGGGGTTTGCCTGAAGCTTTCTTT	CASSLVRGLPEAFF
14	TRBV27	.	.	TRBJ1-1	TGTGCCAGCAGTTTAGGGGGCCCTAACACTGAAGCTTTCTTT	CASSLGGPNTEAFF
14	TRBV19	.	.	TRBJ1-1	TGTGCCAGTAGTACCCGCCCTTGGAACACTGAAGCTTTCTTT	CASSTRPWNTEAFF
16	TRBV27	.	.	TRBJ2-3	TGTGCCAGCACCCCCTGGGGGGATCCAGGAACAGATACGCAGTATTTT	CASTPWGDPGTDTQYF
16	TRBV11-2	.	.	TRBJ2-1	TGTGCCAGCAGCCCCACCCCCCTAGCGTCCTACAATGAGCAGTTCTTC	CASSPTPLASYNEQFF
15	TRBV6-5	.	TRBD2	TRBJ2-1	TGTGCCAGCAGTCGACGGACTAGCGGGAGTTATGAGCAGTTCTTC	CASSRRTSGSYEQFF
16	TRBV21-1	.	.	TRBJ2-3	TGTGCCAGCAGCAAAAACTCCTTCTGGGTGCACCATACGCAGTATTTT	CASSKNSFWVHHTQYF
14	TRBV28	.	.	TRBJ1-5	TGTGCCAGCATGGTACCTTATAGCAATCAGCCCCAGCATTTT	CASMVPYSNQPQHF
16	TRBV11-2	.	.	TRBJ2-1	TGTGCCAGCAGCTTATTCGGGGGGCTCGGTGGGGTAGAGCAGTTCTTC	CASSLFGGLGGVEQFF
15	TRBV19	.	TRBD2	TRBJ2-7	TGTGCCAGTAGTAGCGGGAGGGGAAGCTCCTACGAGCAGTACTTC	CASSSGRGSSYEQYF
13	TRBV6-1	.	TRBD1	TRBJ1-1	TGTGCCAGTCTATACAGGGGCGGAACTGAAGCTTTCTTT	CASLYRGGTEAFF
13	TRBV27	once	TRBD1	TRBJ1-1	TGTGCCAGCAGTTTCACAGGGGATGGTGAAGCTTTCTTT	CASSFTGDGEAFF
12	TRBV7-2	.	.	TRBJ1-1	TGTGCCAGCAGCCCAACAAACACTGAAGCTTTCTTT	CASSPTNTEAFF
18	TRBV28	.	.	TRBJ2-3	TGTGCCAGCAGTTTTCTGGGGGCGGAGGGGATTTTTTTTGGTACGCAGTATTTT	CASSFLGAEGIFFGTQYF
17	TRBV9	.	.	TRBJ1-5	TGTGCCAGCAGCCCCGGGGGAGGGGTCGAAAGCAATCAGCCCCAGCATTTT	CASSPGGGVESNQPQHF